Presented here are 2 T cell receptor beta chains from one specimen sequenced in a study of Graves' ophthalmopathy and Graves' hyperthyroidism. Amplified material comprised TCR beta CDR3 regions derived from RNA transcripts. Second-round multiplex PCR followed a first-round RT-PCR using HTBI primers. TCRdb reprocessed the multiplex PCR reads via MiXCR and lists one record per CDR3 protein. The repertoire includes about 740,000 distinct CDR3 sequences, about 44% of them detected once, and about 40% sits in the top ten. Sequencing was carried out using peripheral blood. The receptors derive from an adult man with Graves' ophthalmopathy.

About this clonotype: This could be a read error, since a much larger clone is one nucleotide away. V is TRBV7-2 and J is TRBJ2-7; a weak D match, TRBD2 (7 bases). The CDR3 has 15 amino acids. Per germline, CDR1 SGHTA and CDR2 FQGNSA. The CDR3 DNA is TGTGCCAGCAGCTTAGCGGGGGGGCAAATCTACGAGCAGTGCTTC. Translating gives CASSLAGGQIYEQCF.

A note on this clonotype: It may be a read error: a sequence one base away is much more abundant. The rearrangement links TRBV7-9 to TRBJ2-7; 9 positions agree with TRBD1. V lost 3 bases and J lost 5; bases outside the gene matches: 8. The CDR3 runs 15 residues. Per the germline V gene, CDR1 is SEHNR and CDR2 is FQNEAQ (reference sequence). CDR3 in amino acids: CASSFAPGQGHEQYF. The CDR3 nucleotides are TGTGCCAGCAGCTTTGCACCGGGACAGGGCCACGAGCAGTACTTC.